These 11 T cell receptor beta chains originate from one sample sequenced in a study of blood T cell repertoires in COVID-19. TCRdb's table, derived via immunoSEQ multiplex PCR, lists solely in-frame clones and lacks some. This sample has under 350,000 clones, with 75% to 95% found just once. Source material: peripheral blood. The receptors come from a woman aged 30 to 39 with COVID-19, enrolled during active disease.

A single count supports this clone. V gene TRBV12-3 or TRBV12-4 combines with J gene TRBJ2-1; no definite D call. Deletions cut 6 bases from V and 10 bases from J, with 4 bases between. The CDR3 is 9 amino acids. The CDR3 nucleotides read TGTGCCAGCAGGAGGGAGCAGTTCTTC. This translates into CASRREQFF.

The V call is TRBV6-2 or TRBV6-3, the J call TRBJ2-3; 8 nucleotides align to TRBD2. CDR1 and CDR2 from the germline V gene are MNHEY and SVGEGT. Trimming cost V 7 bases and J 4 bases; bases outside gene matches: 13. The CDR3 consists of 16 residues. The CDR3 reads CASTPGSGRGPDTQYF. CDR3 in DNA: TGTGCCAGCACCCCAGGGAGCGGGAGAGGCCCAGATACGCAGTATTTT.

This clone was seen once. The rearrangement joins TRBV19 to TRBJ1-3; D gene ambiguous. Germline loops: CDR1 LNHDA, CDR2 SQIVND (reference sequence). The length of the CDR3 is 14 residues. V gave up 3 bases and J gave up 0 bases, with 6 bases separating them. In DNA form, the CDR3 reads TGTGCCAGTAGTATCGATAGCTCTGGAAACACCATATATTTT. Translation gives CASSIDSSGNTIYF.

The rearrangement joins TRBV19 to TRBJ1-2; D perhaps matches TRBD1 (6 bases). Germline V gene lookup returns CDR1 LNHDA and CDR2 SQIVND (reference sequence). The CDR3 sequence is 13 residues long. V was pared by 1 base and J by 4 bases, with 7 bases between. The CDR3 protein is CASSIGTAYGYTF. The CDR3 DNA is TGTGCCAGTAGTATAGGGACAGCCTATGGCTACACCTTC.

V is TRBV6-4 and J is TRBJ2-3; 10 positions agree with TRBD1. The CDR3 runs to 15 residues. V trimming: 2 bases; J trimming: 1 base; junction bases outside the gene matches: 0. Germline V gene data show CDR1 as MRHNA and CDR2 as SNTAGT. The CDR3 DNA follows: TGTGCCAGCAGTGACGGGACAGGGGGCACAGATACGCAGTATTTT. This sequence encodes CASSDGTGGTDTQYF.

This rearrangement joins TRBV24-1 to TRBJ1-1; D is perhaps TRBD1 (6 bases). Germline V gene lookup returns CDR1 KGHDR and CDR2 SFDVKD. The CDR3 is 13 amino acids. V was trimmed by 1 base and J by 5 bases, leaving 7 bases between them. CDR3 amino acids: CATSDLQGTEAFF. Written as DNA, the CDR3 is TGTGCCACCAGTGATTTACAGGGAACTGAAGCTTTCTTT.

The rearrangement joins TRBV24-1 to TRBJ1-5; the D gene is possibly TRBD1 (6 bases). CDR1 is KGHDR, CDR2 SFDVKD, per germline. V lost 5 bases and J 4 bases, leaving 17 bases between the germline ends. The CDR3 has 16 amino acids. CDR3 DNA: TGTGCCACCAGTGCCGGCAGACAGGTCAGAAATCAGCCCCAGCATTTT. Amino acid sequence: CATSAGRQVRNQPQHF.

The rearrangement uses TRBV2 and TRBJ2-1; 11 nucleotides agree with TRBD2. J gave up 2 bases and V 7 bases, and 7 bases lay outside the gene matches. The CDR3 spans 16 residues. The germline gives CDR1 SNHLY, CDR2 FYNNEI. CDR3 amino acids: CASKLAGVRPYNEQFF. CDR3 sequence (DNA): TGTGCCAGCAAACTAGCGGGAGTAAGGCCCTACAATGAGCAGTTCTTC. Supplemented by reference TRBV2 and TRBJ2-1, the full variable domain reads EPEVTQTPSHQVTQMGQEVILRCVPISNHLYFYWYRQILGQKVEFLVSFYNNEISEKSEIFDDQFSVERPDGSNFTLKIRSTKLEDSAMYFCASKLAGVRPYNEQFFGPGTRLTVL.

This rearrangement joins TRBV27 to TRBJ1-5, with D hard to call. Germline V CDR1 and CDR2: MNHEY, SMNVEV (reference sequence). The length of the CDR3 is 14 residues. V was shortened by 0 bases and J by 6 bases, with 9 bases between the two germline ends. The CDR3 region has the DNA TGTGCCAGCAGTTTATCCCAACTTAGTCAGCCCCAGCATTTT. Translation gives CASSLSQLSQPQHF.

This chain uses TRBV4-3 with TRBJ2-2; D might be TRBD2 (5 bases). CDR1 is LGHNA, CDR2 YSLEER, per germline. The CDR3 has 15 amino acids. The ends were cut back, 2 bases at V and 7 bases at J, with 14 bases in the middle. CDR3 DNA: TGCGCCAGCAGCCAATTTACTAGGCCGGACGGGGAGCTGTTTTTT. It specifies CASSQFTRPDGELFF.

The J gene is TRBJ2-7, the V gene TRBV11-2; 7 bases are shared with TRBD1. Germline V gene data show CDR1 as SGHAT and CDR2 as FQNNGV. The CDR3 extends over 16 amino acids. V gave up 5 bases and J gave up 1 base; unmatched junction bases: 11. CDR3 bases: TGTGCCAGCAGCCCAAGACAGGGCAGGGTTTCCTACGAGCAGTACTTC. Protein sequence: CASSPRQGRVSYEQYF.